The clone carrying this T cell receptor (beta chain) has just a few counts. What it binds is unknown. These data belong to a study of T cells in Graves' hyperthyroidism and ophthalmopathy. For the study at large: At the time of initial diagnosis and before any treatment, peripheral blood was collected. Findings and caveats of the study: Blood shared most expanded thyroid clonotypes above 0.001. Median prediction lead before ophthalmopathy onset was 6 to 8 months with the model.

Hyperthyroidism of Graves' type that showed no ophthalmopathy progression within 18 months was stable. Amplified TCR beta CDR3 regions came from RNA transcripts. TCR CDR3 underwent first-round RT-PCR with the HTBI primer set. TCRdb independently ran MiXCR on the multiplex PCR reads; one entry per CDR3 protein. The table has approximately 480,000 distinct CDR3 sequences, less than 25% seen once. Sequences were obtained from blood. This receptor was identified in a young man with Graves' hyperthyroidism.

Written as DNA, the CDR3 is TGTGCCACCAGTGACCCTAGGAGGAACGGCGATGGCTACACCTTC. It specifies CATSDPRRNGDGYTF. The chain combines TRBV24-1 with TRBJ1-2; no reliable D call. Germline V CDR1 and CDR2: KGHDR, SFDVKD. CDR3 length equals 15 residues. V lost 4 bases, J lost 6 bases, and 17 bases lay in between.